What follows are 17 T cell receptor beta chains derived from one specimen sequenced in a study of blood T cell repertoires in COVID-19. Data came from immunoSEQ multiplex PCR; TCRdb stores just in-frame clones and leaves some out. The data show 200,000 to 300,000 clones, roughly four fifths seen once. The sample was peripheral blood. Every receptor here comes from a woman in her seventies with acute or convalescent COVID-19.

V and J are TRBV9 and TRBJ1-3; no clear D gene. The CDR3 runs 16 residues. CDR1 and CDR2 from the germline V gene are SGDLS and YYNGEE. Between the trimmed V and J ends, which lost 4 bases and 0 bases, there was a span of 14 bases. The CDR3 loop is CASSPMTSRSGNTIYF. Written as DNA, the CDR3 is TGTGCCAGCAGCCCCATGACTTCTCGCTCTGGAAACACCATATATTTT.

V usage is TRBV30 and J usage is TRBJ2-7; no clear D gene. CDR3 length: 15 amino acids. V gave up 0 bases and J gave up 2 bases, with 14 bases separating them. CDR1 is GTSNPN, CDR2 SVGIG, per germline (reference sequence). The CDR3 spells CAWSVPGNLPYEQYF. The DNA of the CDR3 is TGTGCCTGGAGTGTACCAGGCAACCTCCCCTACGAGCAGTACTTC.

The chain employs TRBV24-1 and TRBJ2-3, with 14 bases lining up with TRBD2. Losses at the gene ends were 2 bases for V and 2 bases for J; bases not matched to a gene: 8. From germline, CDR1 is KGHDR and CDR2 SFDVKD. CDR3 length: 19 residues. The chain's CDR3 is CATSDSGTSGGPITDTQYF. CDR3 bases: TGTGCCACCAGTGATTCCGGGACTAGCGGGGGACCCATCACAGATACGCAGTATTTT.

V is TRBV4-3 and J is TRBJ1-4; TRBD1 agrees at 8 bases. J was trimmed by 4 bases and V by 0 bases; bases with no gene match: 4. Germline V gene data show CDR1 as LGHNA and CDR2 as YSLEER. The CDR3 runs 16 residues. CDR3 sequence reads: CASSQDGTGHNEKLFF. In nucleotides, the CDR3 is TGCGCCAGCAGCCAAGACGGGACAGGTCATAATGAAAAACTGTTTTTT.

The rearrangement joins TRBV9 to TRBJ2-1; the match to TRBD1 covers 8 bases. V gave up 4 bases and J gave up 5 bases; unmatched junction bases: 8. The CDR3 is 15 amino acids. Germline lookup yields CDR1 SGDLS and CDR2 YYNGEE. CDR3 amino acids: CASSTGQGVNNEQFF. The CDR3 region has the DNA TGTGCCAGCAGCACCGGACAGGGCGTGAACAATGAGCAGTTCTTC.

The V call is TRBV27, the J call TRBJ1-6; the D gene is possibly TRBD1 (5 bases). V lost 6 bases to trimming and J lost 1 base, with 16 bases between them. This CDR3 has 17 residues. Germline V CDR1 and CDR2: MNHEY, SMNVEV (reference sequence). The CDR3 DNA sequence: TGTGCCAGCAGCCTGAGACAGCTCGGGTCCTATAATTCACCCCTCCACTTT. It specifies CASSLRQLGSYNSPLHF.

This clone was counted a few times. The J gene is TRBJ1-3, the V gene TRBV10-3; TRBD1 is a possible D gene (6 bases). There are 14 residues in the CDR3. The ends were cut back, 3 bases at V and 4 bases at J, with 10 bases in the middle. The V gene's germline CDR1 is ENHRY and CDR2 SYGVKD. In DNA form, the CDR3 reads TGTGCCATCAGTGACCCAGGACAGGGAAACACCATATATTTT. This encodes CAISDPGQGNTIYF.

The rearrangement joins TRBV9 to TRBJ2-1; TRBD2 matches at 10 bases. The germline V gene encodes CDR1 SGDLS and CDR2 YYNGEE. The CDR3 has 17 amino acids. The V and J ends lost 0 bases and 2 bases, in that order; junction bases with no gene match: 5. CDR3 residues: CASSVGERGGTYNEQFF. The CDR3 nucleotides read TGTGCCAGCAGCGTAGGTGAGCGGGGGGGGACCTACAATGAGCAGTTCTTC.

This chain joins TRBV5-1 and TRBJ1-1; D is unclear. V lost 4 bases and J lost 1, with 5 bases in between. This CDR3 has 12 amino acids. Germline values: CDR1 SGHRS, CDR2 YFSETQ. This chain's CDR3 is CASSAQNTEAFF. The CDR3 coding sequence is TGCGCCAGCAGCGCGCAGAACACTGAAGCTTTCTTT.

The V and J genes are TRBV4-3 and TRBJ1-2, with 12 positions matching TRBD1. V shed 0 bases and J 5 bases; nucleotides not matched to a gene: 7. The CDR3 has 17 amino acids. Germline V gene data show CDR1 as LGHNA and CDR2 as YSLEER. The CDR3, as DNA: TGCGCCAGCAGCCAAGATTGGGGACAGGGGGCATTTTATGGCTACACCTTC. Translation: CASSQDWGQGAFYGYTF.

For the CDR3, the DNA is TGTGCCAGCAGTTACTCGAAAGCGTTTACGCAGTATTTT. Residues: CASSYSKAFTQYF. V gene TRBV6-6 combines with J gene TRBJ2-3; D is uncertain. V lost 0 bases and J lost 8, with 9 bases in between. CDR3 size: 13 residues. Germline lookup yields CDR1 MNHNY and CDR2 SVGAGI (reference sequence).

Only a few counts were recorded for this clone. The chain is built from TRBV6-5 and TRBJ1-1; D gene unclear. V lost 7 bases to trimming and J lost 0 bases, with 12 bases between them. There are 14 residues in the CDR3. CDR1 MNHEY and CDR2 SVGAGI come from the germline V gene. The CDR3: CASTVGSMNTEAFF. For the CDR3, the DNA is TGTGCCAGCACCGTGGGCAGCATGAACACTGAAGCTTTCTTT.

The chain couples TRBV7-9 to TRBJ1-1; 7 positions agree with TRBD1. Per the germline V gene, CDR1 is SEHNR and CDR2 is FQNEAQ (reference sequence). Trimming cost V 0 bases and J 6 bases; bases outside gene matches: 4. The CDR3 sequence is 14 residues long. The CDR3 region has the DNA TGTGCCAGCAGCTTAGCAAGAGGGGGCGCTGAAGCTTTCTTT. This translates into CASSLARGGAEAFF.

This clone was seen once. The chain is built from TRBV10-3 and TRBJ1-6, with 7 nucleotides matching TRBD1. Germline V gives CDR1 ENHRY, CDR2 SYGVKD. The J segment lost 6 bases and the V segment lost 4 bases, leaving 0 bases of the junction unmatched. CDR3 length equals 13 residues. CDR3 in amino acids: CAISGDSNSPLHF. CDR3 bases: TGTGCCATCAGTGGGGACAGTAATTCACCCCTCCACTTT.

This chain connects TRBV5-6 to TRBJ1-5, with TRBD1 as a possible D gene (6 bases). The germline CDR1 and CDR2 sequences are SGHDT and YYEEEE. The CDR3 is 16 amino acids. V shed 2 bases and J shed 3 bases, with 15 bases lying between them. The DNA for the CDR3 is TGTGCCAGCAGCTTCGGGGGGGCGAATCTCAATCAGCCCCAGCATTTT. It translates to CASSFGGANLNQPQHF.

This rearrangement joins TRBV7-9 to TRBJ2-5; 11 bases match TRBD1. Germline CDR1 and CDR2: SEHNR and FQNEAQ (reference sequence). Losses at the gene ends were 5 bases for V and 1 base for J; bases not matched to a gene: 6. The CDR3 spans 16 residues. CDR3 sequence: CASSLGQGAGQETQYF. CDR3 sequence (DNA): TGTGCCAGCAGCCTCGGACAGGGGGCCGGCCAAGAGACCCAGTACTTC.

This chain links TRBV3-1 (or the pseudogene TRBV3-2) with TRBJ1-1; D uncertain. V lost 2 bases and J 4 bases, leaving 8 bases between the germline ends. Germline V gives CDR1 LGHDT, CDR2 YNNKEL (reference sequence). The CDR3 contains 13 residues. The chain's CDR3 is CASSQLGSTEAFF. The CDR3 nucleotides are TGTGCCAGCAGCCAACTCGGTAGCACTGAAGCTTTCTTT.